The 21 T cell receptor beta chains presented below share a single source sample, sequenced in a study of shared T cell receptors in the human thymus. The data were produced by immunoSEQ multiplex PCR, yet TCRdb's version contains in-frame clones alone and is incomplete. The profile shows hundreds of thousands of clones, roughly 94% of them singletons. Sequenced: thymocytes. These receptors were collected from a human donor.

The rearrangement joins TRBV2 to TRBJ2-7; D ambiguous. The V end was cut by 2 bases, the J end by 12 bases, with 14 bases between. The CDR3 runs 12 residues. Germline CDR1 reads SNHLY; CDR2 reads FYNNEI. This chain's CDR3 is CASSEYSGYPYF. CDR3 nucleotides: TGTGCCAGCAGTGAATACAGTGGATATCCGTACTTC.

This clone turned up a few times. V usage is TRBV7-3 and J usage is TRBJ2-7; possibly TRBD1 or TRBD2 for D (5 bases each). Between the trimmed V and J ends, which lost 2 bases and 0 bases, there was a span of 14 bases. CDR1 and CDR2 (germline): SGHTA, FQGTGA. There are 16 residues in the CDR3. CDR3: CASSLSGAGLSYEQYF. DNA of the CDR3: TGTGCCAGCAGCTTATCCGGGGCGGGCCTCTCCTACGAGCAGTACTTC.

The rearrangement joins TRBV27 to TRBJ1-1; possible D gene TRBD1, 5 bases. The CDR3 sequence is 17 residues long. The germline V gene has CDR1 MNHEY and CDR2 SMNVEV (reference sequence). Trimming stripped 5 bases from V and 4 bases from J, with 23 bases between. The CDR3 loop reads CASSHGHTVSPGTEAFF. For the CDR3, the DNA is TGTGCCAGCAGTCACGGACATACTGTGTCCCCTGGCACTGAAGCTTTCTTT.

The rearrangement uses TRBV27 and TRBJ2-7; the match to TRBD2 covers 9 bases. The CDR3 consists of 14 residues. Germline CDR1 reads MNHEY; CDR2 reads SMNVEV (reference sequence). J lost 6 bases, V lost 2 bases, and 5 bases had no gene match. The CDR3 loop reads CASSLMGLASEQYF. The CDR3 DNA reads as TGTGCCAGCAGTTTAATGGGACTAGCATCCGAGCAGTACTTC.

This rearrangement joins TRBV28 to TRBJ1-2; 7 positions match TRBD1. CDR1 and CDR2 from the germline V gene are MDHEN and SYDVKM. This CDR3 is 16 amino acids long. Germline trimming cut 5 bases from V and 3 bases from J; bases unmatched to any gene: 12. The CDR3 DNA follows: TGTGCCAGCAGTATACCAAGACAGGGAAAAGACTATGGCTACACCTTC. Translating it yields CASSIPRQGKDYGYTF.

V is TRBV15 and J is TRBJ2-7; 10 nucleotides match TRBD1. After removal of 3 bases from V and 3 bases from J, the junction contained 5 bases not matched to a gene. Per the germline V gene, CDR1 is LNHNV and CDR2 is YYDKDF (reference sequence). The CDR3 is 15 amino acids. CDR3: CATSRGDRGCYEQYF. The CDR3 nucleotides read TGTGCCACCAGCAGGGGGGACAGGGGCTGCTACGAGCAGTACTTC.

In this sample, this clone turned up once. V usage is TRBV9 and J usage is TRBJ2-5; no clear D. Trimming removed 3 bases at V and 5 bases at J, with 14 bases between. This CDR3 spans 14 amino acids. Germline CDR1 reads SGDLS; CDR2 reads YYNGEE. CDR3 sequence reads: CASSAQPGRETQYF. The CDR3 nucleotides are TGTGCCAGCAGCGCCCAGCCGGGCCGGGAGACCCAGTACTTC.

This rearrangement joins TRBV28 to TRBJ2-7, with 7 bases identical to TRBD2. CDR3 size: 16 residues. Germline-derived CDR1 and CDR2 are MDHEN and SYDVKM. V lost 6 bases to trimming and J lost 0 bases; unmatched junction nucleotides: 11. For the CDR3, the DNA is TGTGCCAGCAGCTACCAGACTAGCCCTGCCTCCTACGAGCAGTACTTC. This sequence encodes CASSYQTSPASYEQYF.

V gene TRBV6-5 combines with J gene TRBJ2-3; D possibly uses TRBD1 or TRBD2 (6 bases each). Germline loops: CDR1 MNHEY, CDR2 SVGAGI. The CDR3 has 15 amino acids. V was clipped by 2 bases and J by 6 bases, with 15 bases between them. This CDR3 reads CASSYRQGRSDTQYF. The CDR3 DNA sequence: TGTGCCAGCAGTTACCGGCAGGGGAGGTCGGATACGCAGTATTTT.

V usage is TRBV1 and J usage is TRBJ2-7. TRBV1 is labeled a pseudogene. The CDR3 covers 16 residues. For the CDR3, the DNA is TGCACCAGCAGCCAAGAAAACGGAAAGAACTCCTACGAGCAGTACTTC. Translating it yields CTSSQENGKNSYEQYF.

CDR3: CARSGQGLAGGHEQYF. In DNA, the CDR3 is TGTGCCAGGTCGGGACAGGGACTAGCGGGAGGGCACGAGCAGTACTTC. The rearrangement joins TRBV19 to TRBJ2-7; 16 bases fit TRBD2. Germline V gene lookup returns CDR1 LNHDA and CDR2 SQIVND (reference sequence). With V trimmed by 9 bases and J by 5 bases, 10 bases remained unmatched. The CDR3 sequence is 16 residues long.

This clone was observed a single time. The CDR3 DNA reads TGTGCCAGTAGTGCAGGGACTGCAAACATTCAGTACTTC. This sequence encodes CASSAGTANIQYF. The chain recombines TRBV19 with TRBJ2-4, with D possibly being TRBD2 (6 bases). Germline-derived CDR1 and CDR2 are LNHDA and SQIVND (reference sequence). The CDR3 is 13 amino acids. V dropped 5 bases and J dropped 6 bases, with 11 bases sitting between them. Using reference TRBV19 and TRBJ2-4 for the parts outside the CDR3, the full variable domain is DGGITQSPKYLFRKEGQNVTLSCEQNLNHDAMYWYRQDPGQGLRLIYYSQIVNDFQKGDIAEGYSVSREKKESFPLTVTSAQKNPTAFYLCASSAGTANIQYFGAGTRLSVL.

The chain couples TRBV18 to TRBJ2-1; 9 nucleotides match TRBD2. CDR3 length: 16 amino acids. Germline values: CDR1 KGHSH, CDR2 LQKENI. The V and J ends lost 8 bases and 2 bases, in that order; junction bases with no gene match: 10. CDR3: CASAREAGGPYNEQFF. CDR3 coding DNA: TGTGCCAGCGCCAGGGAAGCGGGAGGCCCCTACAATGAGCAGTTCTTC.

CDR3 sequence reads: CSGAIETQYF. As DNA, the CDR3 is TGCAGCGGGGCGATCGAGACCCAGTACTTC. The chain couples TRBV29-1 to TRBJ2-5; the D is unclear. V was trimmed by 7 bases and J by 5 bases, leaving 8 bases between them. This CDR3 has 10 amino acids. CDR1 SQVTM and CDR2 ANQGSEA come from the germline V gene.

The V call is TRBV6-1, the J call TRBJ2-7, with D perhaps matching TRBD1 (5 bases). The CDR3 is made up of 18 amino acids. Germline values: CDR1 MNHNS, CDR2 SASEGT. V lost 2 bases to trimming and J lost 3 bases, with 23 bases between them. CDR3 coding DNA: TGTGCCAGCAGTGAATCCACCCGGACACAATGTAAAAACTACGAGCAGTACTTC. Protein sequence: CASSESTRTQCKNYEQYF.

Only one count was recorded for this clone. The genes are TRBV6-4 and TRBJ2-7; TRBD2 matches at 15 bases. V trimming: 11 bases; J trimming: 2 bases; junction bases outside the gene matches: 4. This CDR3 region has 14 residues. The germline V gene encodes CDR1 MRHNA and CDR2 SNTAGT. The CDR3 here is CARGTSGRTYEQYF. In DNA form, the CDR3 reads TGTGCCCGAGGGACTAGCGGGAGGACCTACGAGCAGTACTTC.

The chain carries TRBV7-8 and TRBJ2-1, with 8 bases that match TRBD2. The germline V gene encodes CDR1 SGHVS and CDR2 FQNEAQ. The CDR3 loop spans 14 amino acids. V lost 7 bases to trimming and J lost 8 bases; unmatched junction nucleotides: 10. The CDR3 bases are TGTGCCAGCACCCAACCGGGGGGGGTGGATGAGCAGTTCTTC. As protein: CASTQPGGVDEQFF.

The chain combines TRBV28 with TRBJ1-2; D is perhaps TRBD1 (5 bases). The CDR3 spans 14 residues. Trimming took 5 bases from V and 5 from J, leaving 15 bases between them. From germline, CDR1 is MDHEN and CDR2 SYDVKM. The CDR3, as DNA: TGTGCCAGCAGTCCCAGGGATTCTTTTTATGGCTACACCTTC. Translated: CASSPRDSFYGYTF.

This clone was observed once. This sequence joins TRBV5-1 and TRBJ2-6; tentative D call: TRBD1 (6 bases). Germline assignment: CDR1 SGHRS and CDR2 YFSETQ. The germline V and J ends were trimmed by 1 base and 3 bases, with 14 bases remaining between them. The CDR3 loop spans 17 amino acids. DNA for the CDR3: TGCGCCAGCAGCTTGTACAGGGTTCATCATGGGGCCAACGTCCTGACTTTC. Its translation: CASSLYRVHHGANVLTF.

The chain has TRBV7-2 and TRBJ2-1; maybe TRBD2 (6 bases). V was pared by 6 bases and J by 5 bases, with 17 bases between. The CDR3 contains 15 residues. CDR1 SGHTA and CDR2 FQGNSA come from the germline V gene. DNA of the CDR3: TGTGCCAGCAGGTACCGGGACTTACAAAACAATGAGCAGTTCTTC. Residues: CASRYRDLQNNEQFF.

V gene TRBV6-6 combines with J gene TRBJ2-5, with D perhaps TRBD2 (6 bases). CDR3 length: 14 residues. CDR1 MNHNY and CDR2 SVGAGI come from the germline V gene (reference sequence). Trimming took 10 bases from V and 4 from J, leaving 19 bases between them. DNA for the CDR3: TGTGCCACCACAAACGAGCGGAGGGTAGAGACCCAGTACTTC. This codes for CATTNERRVETQYF.